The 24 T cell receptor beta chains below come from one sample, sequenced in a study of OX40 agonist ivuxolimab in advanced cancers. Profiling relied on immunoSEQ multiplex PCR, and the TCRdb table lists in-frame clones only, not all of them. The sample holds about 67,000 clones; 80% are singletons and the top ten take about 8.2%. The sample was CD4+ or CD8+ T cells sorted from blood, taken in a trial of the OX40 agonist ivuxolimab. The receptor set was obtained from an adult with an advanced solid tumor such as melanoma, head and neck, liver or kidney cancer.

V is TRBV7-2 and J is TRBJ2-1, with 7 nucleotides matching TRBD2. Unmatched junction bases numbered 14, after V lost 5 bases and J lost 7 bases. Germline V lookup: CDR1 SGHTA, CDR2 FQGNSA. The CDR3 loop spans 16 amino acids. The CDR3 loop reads CASSALPVTSANEQFF. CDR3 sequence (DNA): TGTGCCAGCAGCGCCCTACCCGTAACTAGCGCGAATGAGCAGTTCTTC.

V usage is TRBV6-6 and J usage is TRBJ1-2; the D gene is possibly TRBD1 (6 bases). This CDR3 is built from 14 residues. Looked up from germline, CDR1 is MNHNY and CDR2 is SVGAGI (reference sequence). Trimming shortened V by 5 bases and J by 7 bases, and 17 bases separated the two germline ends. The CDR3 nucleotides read TGTGCCAGCAGTCCCTTACTGTCAGGGGTTGGCTACACCTTC. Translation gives CASSPLLSGVGYTF.

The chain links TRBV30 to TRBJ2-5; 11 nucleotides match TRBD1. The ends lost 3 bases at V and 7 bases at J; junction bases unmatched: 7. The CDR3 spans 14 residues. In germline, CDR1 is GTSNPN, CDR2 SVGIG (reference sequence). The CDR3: CAWRKGTGGRTQYF. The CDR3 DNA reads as TGTGCCTGGAGGAAAGGGACAGGGGGACGGACCCAGTACTTC. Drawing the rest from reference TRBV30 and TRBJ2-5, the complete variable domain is SQTIHQWPATLVQPVGSPLSLECTVEGTSNPNLYWYRQAAGRGLQLLFYSVGIGQISSEVPQNLSASRPQDRQFILSSKKLLLSDSGFYLCAWRKGTGGRTQYFGPGTRLLVL.

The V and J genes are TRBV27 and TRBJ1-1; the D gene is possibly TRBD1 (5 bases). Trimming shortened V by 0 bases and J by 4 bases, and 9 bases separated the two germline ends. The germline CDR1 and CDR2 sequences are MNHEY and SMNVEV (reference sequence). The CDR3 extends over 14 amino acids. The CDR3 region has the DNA TGTGCCAGCAGTTTATCTGGGGGTATCACTGAAGCTTTCTTT. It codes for CASSLSGGITEAFF.

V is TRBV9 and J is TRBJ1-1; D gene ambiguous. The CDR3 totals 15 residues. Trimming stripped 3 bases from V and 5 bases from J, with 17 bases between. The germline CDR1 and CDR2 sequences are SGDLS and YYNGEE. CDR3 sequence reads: CASSDSRAGDTEAFF. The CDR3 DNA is TGTGCCAGCAGCGACTCGAGGGCGGGCGATACTGAAGCTTTCTTT.

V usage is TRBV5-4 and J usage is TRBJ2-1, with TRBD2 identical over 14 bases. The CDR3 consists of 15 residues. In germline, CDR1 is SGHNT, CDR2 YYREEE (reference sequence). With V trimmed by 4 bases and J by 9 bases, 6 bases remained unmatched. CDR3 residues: CASSPGLAGAGEQFF. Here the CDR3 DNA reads TGTGCCAGCAGCCCGGGACTAGCGGGAGCGGGTGAGCAGTTCTTC.

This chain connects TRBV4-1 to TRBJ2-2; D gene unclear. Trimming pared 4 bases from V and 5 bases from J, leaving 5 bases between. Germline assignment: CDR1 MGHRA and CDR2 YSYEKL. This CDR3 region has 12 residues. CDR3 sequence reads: CASSRLTGELFF. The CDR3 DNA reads TGCGCCAGCAGCCGTTTAACCGGGGAGCTGTTTTTT.

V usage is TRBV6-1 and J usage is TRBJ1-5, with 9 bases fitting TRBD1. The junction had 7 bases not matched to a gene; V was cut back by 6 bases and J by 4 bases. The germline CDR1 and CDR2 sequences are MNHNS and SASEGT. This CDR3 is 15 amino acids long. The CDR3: CASSPGTGMNQPQHF. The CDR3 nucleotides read TGTGCCAGCAGCCCCGGGACAGGGATGAATCAGCCCCAGCATTTT.

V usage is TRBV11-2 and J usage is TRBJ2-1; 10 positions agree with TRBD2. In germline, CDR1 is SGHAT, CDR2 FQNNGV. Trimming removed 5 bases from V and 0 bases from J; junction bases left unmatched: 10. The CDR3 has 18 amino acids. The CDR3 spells CASSAAIAGGHSYNEQFF. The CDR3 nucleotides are TGTGCCAGCAGCGCGGCCATAGCGGGAGGACACTCCTACAATGAGCAGTTCTTC.

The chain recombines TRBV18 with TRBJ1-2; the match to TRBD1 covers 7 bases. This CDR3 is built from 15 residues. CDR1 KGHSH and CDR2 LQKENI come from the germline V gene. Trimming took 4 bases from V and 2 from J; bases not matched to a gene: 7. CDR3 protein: CASSLKTGLNYGYTF. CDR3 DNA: TGTGCCAGCTCACTAAAGACAGGGCTCAACTATGGCTACACCTTC.

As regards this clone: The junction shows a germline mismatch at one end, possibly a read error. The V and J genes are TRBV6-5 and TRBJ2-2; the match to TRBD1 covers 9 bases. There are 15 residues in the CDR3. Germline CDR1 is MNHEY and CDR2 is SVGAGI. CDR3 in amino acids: CASGIQGAKTGELFF. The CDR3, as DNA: TGTGCCAGCGGTATACAGGGGGCGAAAACCGGGGAGCTGTTTTTT.

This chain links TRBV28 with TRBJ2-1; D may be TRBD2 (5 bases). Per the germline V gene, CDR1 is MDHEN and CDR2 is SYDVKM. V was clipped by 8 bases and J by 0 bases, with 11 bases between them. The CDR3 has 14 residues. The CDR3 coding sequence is TGTGCCAGCCTTCCTGCGGGCTCCTACAATGAGCAGTTCTTC. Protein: CASLPAGSYNEQFF.

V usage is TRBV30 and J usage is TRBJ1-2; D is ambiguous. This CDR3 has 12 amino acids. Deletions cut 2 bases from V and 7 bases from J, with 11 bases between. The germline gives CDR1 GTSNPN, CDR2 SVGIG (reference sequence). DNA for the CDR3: TGTGCCTGGAGTCGGAGGGAAGGTGGCTACACCTTC. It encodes CAWSRREGGYTF.

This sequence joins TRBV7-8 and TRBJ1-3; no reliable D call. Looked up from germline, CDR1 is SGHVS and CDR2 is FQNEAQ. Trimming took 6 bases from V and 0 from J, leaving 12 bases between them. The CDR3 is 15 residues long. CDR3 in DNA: TGTGCCAGCAGGTGGACGGCTAGCTCTGGAAACACCATATATTTT. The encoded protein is CASRWTASSGNTIYF. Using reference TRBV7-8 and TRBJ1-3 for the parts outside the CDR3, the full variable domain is GAGVSQSPRYKVAKRGQDVALRCDPISGHVSLFWYQQALGQGPEFLTYFQNEAQLDKSGLPSDRFFAERPEGSVSTLKIQRTQQEDSAVYLCASRWTASSGNTIYFGEGSWLTVV.

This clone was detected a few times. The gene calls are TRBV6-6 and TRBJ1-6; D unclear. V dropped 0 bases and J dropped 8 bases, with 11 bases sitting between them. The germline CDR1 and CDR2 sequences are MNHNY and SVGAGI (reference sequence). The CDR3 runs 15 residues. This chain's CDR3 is CASSYSSPVDSPLHF. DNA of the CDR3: TGTGCCAGCAGTTACTCGAGTCCAGTAGATTCACCCCTCCACTTT.

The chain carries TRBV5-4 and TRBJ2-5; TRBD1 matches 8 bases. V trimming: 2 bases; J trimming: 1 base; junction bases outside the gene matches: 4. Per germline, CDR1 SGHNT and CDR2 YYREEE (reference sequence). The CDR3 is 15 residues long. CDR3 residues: CASSFGQGSQETQYF. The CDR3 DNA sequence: TGTGCCAGCAGCTTTGGACAGGGCTCCCAAGAGACCCAGTACTTC. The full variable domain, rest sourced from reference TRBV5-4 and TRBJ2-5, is ETGVTQSPTHLIKTRGQQVTLRCSSQSGHNTVSWYQQALGQGPQFIFQYYREEENGRGNFPPRFSGLQFPNYSSELNVNALELDDSALYLCASSFGQGSQETQYFGPGTRLLVL.

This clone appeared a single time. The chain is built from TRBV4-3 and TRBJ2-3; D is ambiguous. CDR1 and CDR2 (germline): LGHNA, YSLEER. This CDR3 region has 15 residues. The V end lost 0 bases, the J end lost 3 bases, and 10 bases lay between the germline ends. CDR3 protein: CASSQEPLRTDTQYF. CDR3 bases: TGCGCCAGCAGCCAAGAACCCCTCAGAACAGATACGCAGTATTTT.

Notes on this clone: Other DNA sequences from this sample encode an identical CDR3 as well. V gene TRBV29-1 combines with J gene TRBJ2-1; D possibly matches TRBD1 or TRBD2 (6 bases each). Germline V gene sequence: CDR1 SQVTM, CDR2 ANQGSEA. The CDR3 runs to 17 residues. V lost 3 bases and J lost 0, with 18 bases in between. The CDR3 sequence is CSVEGALAGHSYNEQFF. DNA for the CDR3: TGCAGCGTTGAGGGGGCCCTCGCGGGGCACTCCTACAATGAGCAGTTCTTC.

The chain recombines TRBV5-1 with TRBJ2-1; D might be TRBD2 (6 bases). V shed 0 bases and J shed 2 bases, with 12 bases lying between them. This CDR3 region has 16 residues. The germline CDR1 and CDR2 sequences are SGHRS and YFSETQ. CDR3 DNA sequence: TGCGCCAGCAGCTTGGGCGGGGACTTAACCTACAATGAGCAGTTCTTC. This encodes CASSLGGDLTYNEQFF.

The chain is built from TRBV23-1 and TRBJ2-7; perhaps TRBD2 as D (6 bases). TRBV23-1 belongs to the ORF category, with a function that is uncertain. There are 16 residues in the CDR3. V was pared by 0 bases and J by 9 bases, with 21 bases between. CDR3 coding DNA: TGCGCCAGCAGTCAATCCAAAGAGGGAGCAAGCGGGCTGCAGTACGTC. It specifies CASSQSKEGASGLQYV.

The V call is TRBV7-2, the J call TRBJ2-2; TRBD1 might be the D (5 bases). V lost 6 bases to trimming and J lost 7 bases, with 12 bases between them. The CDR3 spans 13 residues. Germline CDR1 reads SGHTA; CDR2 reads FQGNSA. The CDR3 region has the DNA TGTGCCAGCAGGGAAAGGGGTGGCGGGGAGCTGTTTTTT. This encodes CASRERGGGELFF.

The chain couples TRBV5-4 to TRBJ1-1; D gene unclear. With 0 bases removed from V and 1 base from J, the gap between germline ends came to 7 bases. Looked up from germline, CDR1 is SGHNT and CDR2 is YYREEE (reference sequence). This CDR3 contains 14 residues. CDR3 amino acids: CASSLALANTEAFF. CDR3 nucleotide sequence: TGTGCCAGCAGCTTGGCCTTGGCGAACACTGAAGCTTTCTTT.

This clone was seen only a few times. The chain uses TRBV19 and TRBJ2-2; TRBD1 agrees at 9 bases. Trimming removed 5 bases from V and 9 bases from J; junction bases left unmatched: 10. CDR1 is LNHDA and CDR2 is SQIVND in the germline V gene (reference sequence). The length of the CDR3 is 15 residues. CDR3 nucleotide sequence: TGTGCCAGTAGTCAGGGACAGGGTGGGGTCCGGGAGCTGTTTTTT. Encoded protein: CASSQGQGGVRELFF. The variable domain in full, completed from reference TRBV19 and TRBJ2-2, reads DGGITQSPKYLFRKEGQNVTLSCEQNLNHDAMYWYRQDPGQGLRLIYYSQIVNDFQKGDIAEGYSVSREKKESFPLTVTSAQKNPTAFYLCASSQGQGGVRELFFGEGSRLTVL.

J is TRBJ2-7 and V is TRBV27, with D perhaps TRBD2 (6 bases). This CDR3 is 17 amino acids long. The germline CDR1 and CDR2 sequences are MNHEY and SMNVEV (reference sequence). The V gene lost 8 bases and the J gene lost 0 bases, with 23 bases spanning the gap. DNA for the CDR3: TGTGCCAGCCGGAGGGTGGCGGCCTCGGGGACCTCCTACGAGCAGTACTTC. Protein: CASRRVAASGTSYEQYF.